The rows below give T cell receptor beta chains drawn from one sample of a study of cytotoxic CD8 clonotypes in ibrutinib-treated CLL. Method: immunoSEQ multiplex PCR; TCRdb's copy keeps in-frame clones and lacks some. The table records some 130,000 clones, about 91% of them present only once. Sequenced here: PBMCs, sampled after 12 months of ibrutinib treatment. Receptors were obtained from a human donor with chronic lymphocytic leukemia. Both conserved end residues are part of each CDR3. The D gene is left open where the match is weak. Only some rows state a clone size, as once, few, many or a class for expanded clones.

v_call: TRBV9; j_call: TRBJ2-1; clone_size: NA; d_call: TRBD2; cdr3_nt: TGTGCCAGCAGCGTAGGGACTAGCGGGATTGCGTTCAATGAGCAGTTCTTC; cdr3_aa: CASSVGTSGIAFNEQFF
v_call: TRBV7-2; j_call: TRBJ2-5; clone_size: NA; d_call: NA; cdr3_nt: TGTGCCAGCAGCTTTCCCGGACTCGCACAAGAGACCCAGTACTTC; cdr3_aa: CASSFPGLAQETQYF
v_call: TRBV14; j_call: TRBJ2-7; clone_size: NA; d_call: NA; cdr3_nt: TGTGCCAGTATCCTGGGGTATTACGAGCAGTACTTC; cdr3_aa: CASILGYYEQYF
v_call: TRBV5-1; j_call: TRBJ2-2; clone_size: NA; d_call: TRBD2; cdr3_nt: TGCGCCAGCAGCTTGGTTGTAGCGGGGAACACCGGGGAGCTGTTTTTT; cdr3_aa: CASSLVVAGNTGELFF
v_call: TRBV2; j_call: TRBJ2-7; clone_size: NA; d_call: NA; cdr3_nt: TGTGCCAGCAGTGAAGCCCTTAGGGGGAGGTACGAGCAGTACTTC; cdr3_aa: CASSEALRGRYEQYF
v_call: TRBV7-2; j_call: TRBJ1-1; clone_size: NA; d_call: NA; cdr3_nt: TGTGCCAGCAGCTACGTTACTGAAGCTTTCTTT; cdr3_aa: CASSYVTEAFF
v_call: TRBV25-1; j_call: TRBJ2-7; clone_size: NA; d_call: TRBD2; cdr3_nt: TGTGCCAGCCAACCTCCCGGGACTATCTCCTACGAGCAGTACTTC; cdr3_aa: CASQPPGTISYEQYF
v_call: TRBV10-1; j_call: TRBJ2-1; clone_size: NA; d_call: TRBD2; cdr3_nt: TGCATAGCCCTTGTGCGGGAGGGCCCTCATGCTGAGCAGTTCTTC; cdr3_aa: CIALVREGPHAEQFF
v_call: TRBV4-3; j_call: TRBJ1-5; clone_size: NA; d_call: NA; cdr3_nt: TGCGCCAGCAGCCAAGATCTGGGTCAGCCCCAGCATTTT; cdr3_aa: CASSQDLGQPQHF
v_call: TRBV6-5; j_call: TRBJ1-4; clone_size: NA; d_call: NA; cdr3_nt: TGTGCCAGCAGTTACTCAGCCGGTGAAAAACTGTTTTTT; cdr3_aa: CASSYSAGEKLFF
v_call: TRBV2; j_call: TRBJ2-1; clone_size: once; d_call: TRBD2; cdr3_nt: TGTGCCGGCAGCGGGGCTTCCTACAATGAGCAGTTCTTC; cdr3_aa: CAGSGASYNEQFF
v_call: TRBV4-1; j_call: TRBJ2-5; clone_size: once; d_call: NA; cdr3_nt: TGCGCCAGCAGCCAAGACGGGTGGAACCAAGAGACCCAGTACTTC; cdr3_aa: CASSQDGWNQETQYF
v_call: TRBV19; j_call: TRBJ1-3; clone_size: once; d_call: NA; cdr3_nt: TGTGCCAGTAAAACTGCCTCTGGAAACACCATATATTTT; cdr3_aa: CASKTASGNTIYF
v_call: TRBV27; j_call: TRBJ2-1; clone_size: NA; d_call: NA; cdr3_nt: TGTGCCAGCAGTTTAAGGACGGAGCGACCCTACAATGAGCAGTTCTTC; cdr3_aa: CASSLRTERPYNEQFF
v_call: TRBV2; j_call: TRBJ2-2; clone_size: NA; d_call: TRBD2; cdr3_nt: TGTGCCAGCAGGAAGTTTAGCGGGAGCCCCGGGGAGCTGTTTTTT; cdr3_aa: CASRKFSGSPGELFF
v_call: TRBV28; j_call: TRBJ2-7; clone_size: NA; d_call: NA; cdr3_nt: TGTGCCAGCAGTTTAGAGTACGAGCAGTACTTC; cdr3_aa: CASSLEYEQYF
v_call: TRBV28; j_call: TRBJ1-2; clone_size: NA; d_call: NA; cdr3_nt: TGTGCCAGCAGTCCCCCGGGTTTCTGGGGTGGCTACACCTTC; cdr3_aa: CASSPPGFWGGYTF
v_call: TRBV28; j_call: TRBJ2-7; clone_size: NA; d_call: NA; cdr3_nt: TGTGCCAGCAGTTTTTCCAGGCGGGAGCAGTACTTC; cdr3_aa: CASSFSRREQYF
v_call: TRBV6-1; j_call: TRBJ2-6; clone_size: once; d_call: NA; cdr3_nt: TGTGCCAGCAGTGAAAGAGGGTCTGGGGCCAACGTCCTGACTTTC; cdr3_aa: CASSERGSGANVLTF
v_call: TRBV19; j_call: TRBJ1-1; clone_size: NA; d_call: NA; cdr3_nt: TGTGCCAGTAGTACAATAAATACGGGGAACACTGAAGCTTTCTTT; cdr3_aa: CASSTINTGNTEAFF
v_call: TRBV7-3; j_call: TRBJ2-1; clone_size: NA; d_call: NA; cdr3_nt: TGTGCCAGCAGCTTAATTTTCTCGGATGAGCAGTTCTTC; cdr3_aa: CASSLIFSDEQFF
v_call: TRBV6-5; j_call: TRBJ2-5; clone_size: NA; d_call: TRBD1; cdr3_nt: TGTGCCAGCAGTTCGGACAGGCGAGGGGAGACCCAGTACTTC; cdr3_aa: CASSSDRRGETQYF
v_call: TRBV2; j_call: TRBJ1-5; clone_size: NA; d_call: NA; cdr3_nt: TGTGCCAGCTCAAAGCCGAGCGGGTTTAATCAGCCCCAGCATTTT; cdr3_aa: CASSKPSGFNQPQHF
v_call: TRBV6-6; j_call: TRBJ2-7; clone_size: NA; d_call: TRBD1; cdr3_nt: TGTGCCAGCAGAGTTACAGGGGACAGCTACTCCTACGAGCAGTACTTC; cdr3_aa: CASRVTGDSYSYEQYF
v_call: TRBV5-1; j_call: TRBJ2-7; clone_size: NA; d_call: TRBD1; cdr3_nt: TGCGCCAGCAGCGTCGGGACAGGGTGGGACGAGCAGTACTTC; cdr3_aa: CASSVGTGWDEQYF
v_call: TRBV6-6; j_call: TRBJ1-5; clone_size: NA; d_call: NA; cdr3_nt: TGTGCCAGCAGGGAATACAGGGATTCTGAGCCCCAGCATTTT; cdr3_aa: CASREYRDSEPQHF
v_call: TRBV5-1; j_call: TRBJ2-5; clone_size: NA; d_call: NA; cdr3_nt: TGCGCCAGCAGCTTGGGGGAGTACCAAGAGACCCAGTACTTC; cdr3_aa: CASSLGEYQETQYF
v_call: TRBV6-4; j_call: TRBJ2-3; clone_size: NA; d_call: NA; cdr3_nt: TGTGCCAGCAGTGACCATGACAGTGGCGGGACGCAGTATTTT; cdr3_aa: CASSDHDSGGTQYF
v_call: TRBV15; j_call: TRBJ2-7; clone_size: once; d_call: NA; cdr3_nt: TGTGCCACCAGCCCTCGGGGCGCTTGGGGTAGCTCCTACGAGCAGTACTTC; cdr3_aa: CATSPRGAWGSSYEQYF
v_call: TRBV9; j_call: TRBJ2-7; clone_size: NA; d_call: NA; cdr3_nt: TGTGCCAGCAGCATCGGGACGGTCACCTACGAGCAGTACTTC; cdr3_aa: CASSIGTVTYEQYF
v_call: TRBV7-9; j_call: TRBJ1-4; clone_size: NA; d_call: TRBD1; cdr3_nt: TGTGCCAGCAGCCCTCCGACAGGGTCGGGTGAAAAACTGTTTTTT; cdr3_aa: CASSPPTGSGEKLFF
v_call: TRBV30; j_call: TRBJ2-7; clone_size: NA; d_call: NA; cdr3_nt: TGTGCCTGGAGCCCCGACGGGGGCTTCTACGAGCAGTACTTC; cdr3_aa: CAWSPDGGFYEQYF
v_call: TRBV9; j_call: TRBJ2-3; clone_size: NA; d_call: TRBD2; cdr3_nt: TGTGCCAGCAGCCCCTCCGGGACTAGCGGGAGGACGAGCACAGATACGCAGTATTTT; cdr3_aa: CASSPSGTSGRTSTDTQYF
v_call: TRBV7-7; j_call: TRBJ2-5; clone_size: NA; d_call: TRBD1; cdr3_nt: TGTGCTAGCAGCTACAGGGGGGAGACCCAGTACTTC; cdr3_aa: CASSYRGETQYF
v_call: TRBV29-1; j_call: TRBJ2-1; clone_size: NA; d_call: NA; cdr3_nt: TGCAGCGTTGGCATGGGGCTAGAGAGTGAGCAGTTCTTC; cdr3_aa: CSVGMGLESEQFF
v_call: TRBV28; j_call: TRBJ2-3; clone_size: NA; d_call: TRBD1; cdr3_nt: TGTGCCAGCGGTAAACAGGGGATAGCAGATACGCAGTATTTT; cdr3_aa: CASGKQGIADTQYF
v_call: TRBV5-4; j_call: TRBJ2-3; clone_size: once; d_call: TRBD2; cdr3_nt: TGTGCCAGCAGGGGGGGACTAGCGGAGACAGATACGCAGTATTTT; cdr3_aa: CASRGGLAETDTQYF
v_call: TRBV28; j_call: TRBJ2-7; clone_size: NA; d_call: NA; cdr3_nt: TGTGCCAGTGTGGGAGCTCCCTACGAGCAGTACTTC; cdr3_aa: CASVGAPYEQYF
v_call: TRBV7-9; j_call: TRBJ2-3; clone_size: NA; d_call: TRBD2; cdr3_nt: TGTGCCAGCAGCTTAGGACTAGCGATCCTTAGCACAGATACGCAGTATTTT; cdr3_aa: CASSLGLAILSTDTQYF
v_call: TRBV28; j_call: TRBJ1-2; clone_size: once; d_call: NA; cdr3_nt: TGTGCCAGCAGTTTTAATCAGTATGGCTACACCTTC; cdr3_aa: CASSFNQYGYTF
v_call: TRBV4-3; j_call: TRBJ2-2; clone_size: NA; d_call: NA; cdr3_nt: TGCGCCAGCAGCCAACAGGGTAACACCGGGGAGCTGTTTTTT; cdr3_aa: CASSQQGNTGELFF
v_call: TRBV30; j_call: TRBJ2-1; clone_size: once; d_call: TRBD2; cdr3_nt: TGTGCCTGGACAGGACTAGCGGGAGACAATGAGCAGTTCTTC; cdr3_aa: CAWTGLAGDNEQFF
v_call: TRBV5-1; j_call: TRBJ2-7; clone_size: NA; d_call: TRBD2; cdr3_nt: TGCGCCAGCAGCCTAGCGGGAGACATCTACGAGCAGTACTTC; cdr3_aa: CASSLAGDIYEQYF
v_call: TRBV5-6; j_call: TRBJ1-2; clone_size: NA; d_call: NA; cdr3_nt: TGTGCCAGCAGCTTGGACAGGGAAGTGAGCACCTTC; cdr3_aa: CASSLDREVSTF
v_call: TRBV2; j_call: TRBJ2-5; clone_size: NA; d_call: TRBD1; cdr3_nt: TGTGCCAGCCTAGAACAGGGGAATGGGGAGACCCAGTACTTC; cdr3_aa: CASLEQGNGETQYF
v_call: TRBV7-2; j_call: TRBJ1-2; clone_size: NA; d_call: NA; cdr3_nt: TGTGCCAGCAGCTACGGACAGATTGGTAACTATGGCTACACCTTC; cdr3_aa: CASSYGQIGNYGYTF
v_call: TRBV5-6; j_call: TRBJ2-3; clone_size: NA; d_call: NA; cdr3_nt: TGTGCCAGCAGCTTGAAAGGGATTTTTGCGACAGATACGCAGTATTTT; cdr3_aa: CASSLKGIFATDTQYF
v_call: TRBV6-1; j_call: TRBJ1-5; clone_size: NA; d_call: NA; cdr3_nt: TGTGCCAGCAGAGATATGGTCGCGCGACCGGAGCCCCAGCATTTT; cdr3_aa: CASRDMVARPEPQHF
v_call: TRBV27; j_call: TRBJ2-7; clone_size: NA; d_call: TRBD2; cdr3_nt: TGTGCCAGAAGAAATGAAGCGGGAGTTGTCTTGCAGTACTTC; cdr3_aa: CARRNEAGVVLQYF
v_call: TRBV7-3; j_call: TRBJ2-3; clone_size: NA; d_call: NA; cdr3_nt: TGTGCCAGCAGCGCCGACCCCGGGGCGCGTGGCACAGATACGCAGTATTTT; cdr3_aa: CASSADPGARGTDTQYF
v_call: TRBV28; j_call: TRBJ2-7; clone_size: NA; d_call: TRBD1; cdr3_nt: TGTGCCAGCACCGGGACAGGGTCCTACGAGCAGTACTTC; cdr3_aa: CASTGTGSYEQYF